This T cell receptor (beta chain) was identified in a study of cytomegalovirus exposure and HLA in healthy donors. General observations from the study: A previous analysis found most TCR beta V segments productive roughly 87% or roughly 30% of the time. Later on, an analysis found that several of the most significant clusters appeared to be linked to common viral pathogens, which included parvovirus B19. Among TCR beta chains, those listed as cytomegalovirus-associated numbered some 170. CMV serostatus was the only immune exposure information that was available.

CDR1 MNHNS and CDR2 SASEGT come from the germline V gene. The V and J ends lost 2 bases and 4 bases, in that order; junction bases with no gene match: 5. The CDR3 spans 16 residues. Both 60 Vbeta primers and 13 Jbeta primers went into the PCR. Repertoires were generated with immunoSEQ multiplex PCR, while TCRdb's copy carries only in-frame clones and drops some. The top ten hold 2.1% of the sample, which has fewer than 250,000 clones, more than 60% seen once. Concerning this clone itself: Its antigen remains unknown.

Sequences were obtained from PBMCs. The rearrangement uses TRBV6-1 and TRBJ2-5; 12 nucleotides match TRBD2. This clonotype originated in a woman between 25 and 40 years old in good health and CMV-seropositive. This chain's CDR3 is CASSEKWGLAGETQYF. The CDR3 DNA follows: TGTGCCAGCAGTGAAAAGTGGGGACTAGCGGGAGAGACCCAGTACTTC.